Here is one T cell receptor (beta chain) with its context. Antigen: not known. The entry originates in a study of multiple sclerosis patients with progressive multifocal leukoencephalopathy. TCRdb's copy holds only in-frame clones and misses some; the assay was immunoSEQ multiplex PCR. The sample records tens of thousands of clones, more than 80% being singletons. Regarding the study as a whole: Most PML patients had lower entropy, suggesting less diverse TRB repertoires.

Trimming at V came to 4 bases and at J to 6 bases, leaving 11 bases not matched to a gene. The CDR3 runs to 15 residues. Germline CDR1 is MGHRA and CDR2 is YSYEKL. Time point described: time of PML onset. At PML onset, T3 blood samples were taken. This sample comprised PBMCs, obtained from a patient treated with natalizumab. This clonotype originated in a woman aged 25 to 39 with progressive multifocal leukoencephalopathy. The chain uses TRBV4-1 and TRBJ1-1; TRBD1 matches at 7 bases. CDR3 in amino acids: CASSPDIAGGPEAFF. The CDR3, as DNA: TGCGCCAGCAGCCCAGATATCGCAGGGGGTCCTGAAGCTTTCTTT.